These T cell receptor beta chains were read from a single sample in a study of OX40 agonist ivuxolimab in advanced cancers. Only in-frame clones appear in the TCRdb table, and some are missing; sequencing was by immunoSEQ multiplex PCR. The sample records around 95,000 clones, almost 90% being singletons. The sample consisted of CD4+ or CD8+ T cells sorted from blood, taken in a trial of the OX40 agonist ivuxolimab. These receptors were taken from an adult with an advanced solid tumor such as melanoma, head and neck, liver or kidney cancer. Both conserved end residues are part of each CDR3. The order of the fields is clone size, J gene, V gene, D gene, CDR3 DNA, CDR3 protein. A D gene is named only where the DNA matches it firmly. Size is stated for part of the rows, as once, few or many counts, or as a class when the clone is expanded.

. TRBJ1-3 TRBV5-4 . TGTGCCAGCAGTTTCACTGGACGGGTCTCTGGAAACACCATATATTTT CASSFTGRVSGNTIYF
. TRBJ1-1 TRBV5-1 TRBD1 TGCGCCAGCAGTCAAGGGACAGGGTACTTGAACACTGAAGCTTTCTTT CASSQGTGYLNTEAFF
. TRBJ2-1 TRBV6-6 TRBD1 TGTGCCAGCAGGTTACCGGGACAGCTGAATGAGCAGTTCTTC CASRLPGQLNEQFF
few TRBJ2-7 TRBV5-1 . TGCGCCAGCAGCCCGCAAATATCCTACGAGCAGTACTTC CASSPQISYEQYF
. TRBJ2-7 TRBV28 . TGTGCCAGCAGTTCGGACTACGAGCAGTACTTC CASSSDYEQYF
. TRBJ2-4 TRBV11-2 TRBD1 TGTGCCAGCAGCTTGTCCGGGACAGGGGCCAAAAACATTCAGTACTTC CASSLSGTGAKNIQYF
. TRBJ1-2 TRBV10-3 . TGTGCCATCAGTGAGGGGGCCTCAAACTATGGCTACACCTTC CAISEGASNYGYTF
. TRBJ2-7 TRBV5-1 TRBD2 TGCGCCAGCAGCTTGGAACTAGCGGGGTTCTTAGACTACGAGCAGTACTTC CASSLELAGFLDYEQYF
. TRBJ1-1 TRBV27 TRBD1 TGTGCCAGCAGGACAGGGGCCTGGAACACTAAAGCTTTCTTT CASRTGAWNTKAFF
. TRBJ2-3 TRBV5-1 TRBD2 TGCGCCAGAAAGGACATTGGGCTAGCGGGAGAAACATTAGATACGCAGTATTTT CARKDIGLAGETLDTQYF
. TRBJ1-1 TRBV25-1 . TGTGCCAGCAGCGACACGGGAGTGAACACTGAAGCTTTCTTT CASSDTGVNTEAFF
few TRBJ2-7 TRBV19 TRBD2 TGTGCCAGTAGTATCGCGGGAGGGCCGAACGAGCAGTACTTC CASSIAGGPNEQYF
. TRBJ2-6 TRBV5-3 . TGTGCCAGACTCTGTGGGGCCAACGTCCTGACTTTC CARLCGANVLTF
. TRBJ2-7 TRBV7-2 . TGTGCCAGCAGCTTAGATGAGGCAGCCTACGAGCAGTACTTC CASSLDEAAYEQYF
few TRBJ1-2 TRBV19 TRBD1 TGTGCCAGTAGGCCTGGGACAGGCAACGCCAACACCTTC CASRPGTGNANTF
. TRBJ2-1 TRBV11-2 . TGTGCCAGCAGCCTCTATCGGGGGCACAATGAGCAGTTCTTC CASSLYRGHNEQFF
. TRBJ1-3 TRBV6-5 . TGTGCCAGCAGCCTGGGACTGAAACTTGGAAACACCATATATTTT CASSLGLKLGNTIYF
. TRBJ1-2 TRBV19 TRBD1 TGTGCCAGTAGTGCGGACAGGGCTGGCTATGGCTACACCTTC CASSADRAGYGYTF
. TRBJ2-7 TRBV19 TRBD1 TGTGCCAGTAGTATCTCGGACAGGGGAGGCGAGCAGTACTTC CASSISDRGGEQYF
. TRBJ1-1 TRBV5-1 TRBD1 TGCGCCAGCAGCCCGGACAGGGAGAACACTGAAGCTTTCTTT CASSPDRENTEAFF
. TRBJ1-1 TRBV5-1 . TGCGCCAGCAGCATTGGGACCAAGCAGGGCACTGAAGCTTTCTTT CASSIGTKQGTEAFF
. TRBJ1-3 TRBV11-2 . TGTGCCAGCAGCTTTTCGTCTGGGGTGGCTGGAAACACCATATATTTT CASSFSSGVAGNTIYF
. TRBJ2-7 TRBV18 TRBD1 TGTGCCAGCTCACCACGGACAGGGGGCAGCGACGAGCAGTACTTC CASSPRTGGSDEQYF
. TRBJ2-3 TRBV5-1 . TGCGCCAGCAGCTTGGTTTTGGGGACAGATACGCAGTATTTT CASSLVLGTDTQYF
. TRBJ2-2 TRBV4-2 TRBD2 TGTGCCAGCAGCCAAGATCTGGGCGGGGGAATTCGGACCGGGGAGCTGTTTTTT CASSQDLGGGIRTGELFF
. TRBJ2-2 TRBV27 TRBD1 TGTGCCAGCATGGGCCGGGACAGGGGGCCTAGCGGGGAGCTGTTTTTT CASMGRDRGPSGELFF
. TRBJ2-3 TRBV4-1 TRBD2 TGCGCCAGCAGCCAAGACTTCGGGACTAGCGGGGCGTTCACAGATACGCAGTATTTT CASSQDFGTSGAFTDTQYF
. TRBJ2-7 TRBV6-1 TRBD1 TGTGCCAGCAGCACACACCTGGGACAGAACTACGAGCAGTACTTC CASSTHLGQNYEQYF
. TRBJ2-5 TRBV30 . TGTGCCTGGAGCGCTAAAGAGACCCAGTACTTC CAWSAKETQYF
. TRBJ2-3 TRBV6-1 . TGTGCCAGCAGTGAAGGGGCAGATACGCAGTATTTT CASSEGADTQYF
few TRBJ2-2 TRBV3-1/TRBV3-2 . TGTGGCAGCGGGGAGCTGTTTTTT CGSGELFF
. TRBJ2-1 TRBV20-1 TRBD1 TGCAGTGCTAGCGACGACAGGGTTCAGTTCTTC CSASDDRVQFF
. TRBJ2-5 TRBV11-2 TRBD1 TGTGCCAGCAGCTTGAGACAGGGGGTTAAGGAGACCCAGTACTTC CASSLRQGVKETQYF
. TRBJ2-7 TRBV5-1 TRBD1 TGCGCCAGCAGCCCCTCACAGGGGGGAAGGGAGCAGTACTTC CASSPSQGGREQYF
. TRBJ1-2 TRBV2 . TGTGCCAGCAGTTTTACAGTTTTTCGGGGCTACACCTTC CASSFTVFRGYTF
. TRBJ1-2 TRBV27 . TGTGCCAGCAGTTGGAACGTCCAGGGGACGGCGGGCTACACCTTC CASSWNVQGTAGYTF
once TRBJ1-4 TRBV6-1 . TGTGCCAGCAGTGATATGGTAGGGAGGGGGAATGAAAAACTGTTTTTT CASSDMVGRGNEKLFF
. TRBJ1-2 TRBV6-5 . TGTGCGGCAGGGTTTGGCTACACCTTC CAAGFGYTF
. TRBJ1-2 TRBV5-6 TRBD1 TGTGCCAGCAGCCGGGACAGGTGGGGCTACACCTTC CASSRDRWGYTF
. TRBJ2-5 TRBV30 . TGTGCCTGGAGTAAGACAGTTTGGGGAGAGACCCAGTACTTC CAWSKTVWGETQYF
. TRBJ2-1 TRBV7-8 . TGTGCCAGCAGCTTAGGTGACTCCTCCTACAATGAGCAGTTCTTC CASSLGDSSYNEQFF
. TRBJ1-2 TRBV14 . TGTGCCAGCAGCCAGAATGGGTACAGGGCACTCTATGGCTACACCTTC CASSQNGYRALYGYTF
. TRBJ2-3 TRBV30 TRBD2 TGTGCCTGTACTCGGGGGGTCTCAACAGATACGCAGTATTTT CACTRGVSTDTQYF
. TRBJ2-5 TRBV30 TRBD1 TGTGCCTGGACCCAAGGGGGCACCCAAGAGACCCAGTACTTC CAWTQGGTQETQYF